The 9 T cell receptor beta chains presented below share a single source sample, sequenced in a study of vaccination and CD4 T cells after COVID-19. No antigen has been assigned to these receptors. Regarding treatment: approximately 11-day PBMC culture with coronavirus spike peptide pools or control peptides (ViraFEST assay). The Oncomine TCR Beta short-read assay sequenced DNA from cultured CD4+ T cells. One entry per CDR3 protein results from TCRdb running MiXCR on the PCR reads. This table has around 9,400 distinct CDR3 sequences, roughly 26% appearing once. The input for sequencing was CD4+ T cells from blood, cultured in vitro, taken after SARS-CoV-2 vaccination. These receptors originate from a human donor who had recovered from COVID-19.

This chain joins TRBV7-2 and TRBJ2-2; D might be TRBD1 or TRBD2, each matching 5 bases. The CDR3 length is 17 residues. The ends were cut back, 0 bases at V and 4 bases at J, with 15 bases in the middle. Germline CDR1 and CDR2: SGHTA and FQGNSA. The CDR3 coding sequence is TGTGCCAGCAGCTTAGCTTCGATCGGGGCAGGCACCGGGGAGCTGTTTTTT. Translating it yields CASSLASIGAGTGELFF.

The chain employs TRBV6-1 and TRBJ2-7, with D possibly being TRBD2 (7 bases). The CDR3 has 17 amino acids. V dropped 6 bases and J dropped 2 bases, with 23 bases sitting between them. The germline CDR1 and CDR2 sequences are MNHNS and SASEGT. In DNA form, the CDR3 reads TGTGCCAGCAGCACCCCCCGGAACAGGGAGGGAACCTACGAGCAGTACTTC. Translation: CASSTPRNREGTYEQYF.

A remark on this clonotype: The CDR3 does not close with the conserved phenylalanine or tryptophan, likely indicating a read error. The chain employs TRBV6-2 or TRBV6-3 and TRBJ2-5; 8 bases match TRBD2. Germline V gene data show CDR1 as MNHEY and CDR2 as SVGEGT. The CDR3 is made up of 17 amino acids. The V and J ends lost 4 bases and 2 bases, in that order; junction bases with no gene match: 12. The chain's CDR3 is CASSSNPPLAEQETQYL. For the CDR3, the DNA is TGTGCCAGCAGTTCCAATCCCCCACTAGCGGAGCAAGAGACCCAGTACTTG.

The chain is built from TRBV5-1 and TRBJ1-1; 7 bases match TRBD1. The CDR3 is made up of 12 amino acids. V dropped 4 bases and J dropped 6; count of bases not matched to a gene: 3. Germline assignment: CDR1 SGHRS and CDR2 YFSETQ. The CDR3 sequence is CASSIGQAEAFF. For the CDR3, the DNA is TGCGCCAGCAGCATAGGACAGGCTGAAGCTTTCTTT.

V usage is TRBV20-1 and J usage is TRBJ2-1, with D perhaps given as TRBD1 or TRBD2 (6 bases each). Germline V gives CDR1 DFQATT, CDR2 SNEGSKA (reference sequence). The CDR3 spans 15 residues. The V end lost 4 bases, the J end lost 7 bases, and 20 bases lay between the germline ends. CDR3 sequence: CSATRGPWDRNEQFF. The CDR3 DNA reads TGCAGTGCTACTCGGGGGCCCTGGGATAGGAATGAGCAGTTCTTC.

Notes on this clonotype: Sequence at one end of the junction differs from germline and may be a read error. V is TRBV20-1 and J is TRBJ2-4; TRBD1 agrees at 7 bases. In germline, CDR1 is DFQATT, CDR2 SNEGSKA (reference sequence). The CDR3 runs 15 residues. The CDR3, as DNA: TGCAGTGCAAGAGGGGACAGTCTAGCCAAAAACATTCAGTACTTC. It is translated as CSARGDSLAKNIQYF.

The chain uses TRBV5-8 and TRBJ2-1; D is perhaps TRBD1 (6 bases). Germline V gene sequence: CDR1 SGHTS, CDR2 YDEGEE. This CDR3 region has 15 residues. Between the trimmed V and J ends, which lost 7 bases and 0 bases, there was a span of 14 bases. This CDR3 reads CASPKGESSYNEQFF. The DNA of the CDR3 is TGTGCCAGCCCCAAGGGGGAAAGCTCCTACAATGAGCAGTTCTTC.

The rearrangement joins TRBV18 to TRBJ1-5; 8 bases align to TRBD1. Germline CDR1 is KGHSH and CDR2 is LQKENI. The CDR3 loop spans 13 amino acids. J was trimmed by 4 bases and V by 8 bases; bases with no gene match: 4. The CDR3 nucleotides are TGTGCCAGCCAGGGGGCCCGTAATCAGCCCCAGCATTTT. Its protein is CASQGARNQPQHF. The variable domain in full, completed from reference TRBV18 and TRBJ1-5, reads NAGVMQNPRHLVRRRGQEARLRCSPMKGHSHVYWYRQLPEEGLKFMVYLQKENIIDESGMPKERFSAEFPKEGPSILRIQQVVRGDSAAYFCASQGARNQPQHFGDGTRLSIL.

V usage is TRBV18 and J usage is TRBJ2-7; unclear D gene. V was cut by 0 bases and J by 3 bases, with 18 bases left in between. Germline V gene sequence: CDR1 KGHSH, CDR2 LQKENI. This CDR3 comprises 17 residues. CDR3 sequence reads: CASSPPGLTGSFYEQYF. The CDR3 region has the DNA TGTGCCAGCTCACCACCGGGCCTAACCGGGTCTTTCTACGAGCAGTACTTC. The full variable domain, completed using reference TRBV18 and TRBJ2-7, is NAGVMQNPRHLVRRRGQEARLRCSPMKGHSHVYWYRQLPEEGLKFMVYLQKENIIDESGMPKERFSAEFPKEGPSILRIQQVVRGDSAAYFCASSPPGLTGSFYEQYFGPGTRLTVT.